Below, 28 T cell receptor beta chains from the same sample are listed, as sequenced in a study of T-cell memory formation after mild COVID-19. One entry per CDR3 protein, called by TCRdb with MiXCR from the 5' RACE reads. The table includes fewer than 400,000 distinct CDR3 sequences, about an eighth detected once. What was sequenced was PBMCs or a T cell subset sorted from them (not recorded which). The receptors derive from a man between 18 and 29 years old who had mild COVID-19 (a few samples of this study predate the infection). Cell type and time point are not known.

This clonotype has more than one count but fewer than ten. Here the CDR3 DNA reads TGCGCCAGCAGCCAAGGGGCATTCGGGCAAAACTCAGAGACCCAGTACTTC. It encodes CASSQGAFGQNSETQYF. The V gene is TRBV4-3, the J gene TRBJ2-5; D unresolved. The CDR3 runs 17 residues. CDR1 is LGHNA and CDR2 is YSLEER in the germline V gene. The germline V and J ends were trimmed by 1 base and 4 bases, with 19 bases remaining between them.

The sample holds a few counts of this clonotype. The chain carries TRBV4-1 and TRBJ1-5, with 8 bases lining up with TRBD1. Germline trimming cut 3 bases from V and 7 bases from J; bases unmatched to any gene: 8. Germline V gene sequence: CDR1 MGHRA, CDR2 YSYEKL. The CDR3 runs to 15 residues. The CDR3 DNA sequence: TGCGCCAGCAGCCAGATTACGACAGGGGAACAGCCCCAGCATTTT. As protein: CASSQITTGEQPQHF.

V usage is TRBV7-9 and J usage is TRBJ2-7; TRBD1 agrees at 7 bases. The V segment lost 1 base and the J segment 0 bases; nucleotides outside the gene matches: 12. The CDR3 sequence is 18 residues long. In germline, CDR1 is SEHNR, CDR2 FQNEAQ (reference sequence). For the CDR3, the DNA is TGTGCCAGCAGCTTAGTGGGTTGGGGGACAGAGAGCTCCTACGAGCAGTACGTC. Its translation: CASSLVGWGTESSYEQYV.

The chain links TRBV5-1 to TRBJ1-1; possible D gene TRBD1, 6 bases. The CDR3 is 15 residues long. V was clipped by 4 bases and J by 1 base, with 14 bases between them. CDR1 and CDR2 (germline): SGHRS, YFSETQ. CDR3 protein: CASSPGRGQNTEAFF. The CDR3 DNA reads as TGCGCCAGCAGCCCAGGACGGGGACAGAACACTGAAGCTTTCTTT.

This clonotype came up a few times. V is TRBV7-6 and J is TRBJ2-1; 7 nucleotides align to TRBD2. The ends lost 4 bases at V and 8 bases at J; junction bases unmatched: 8. Germline CDR1 SGHVS, CDR2 FNYEAQ. CDR3 size: 14 residues. The CDR3 here is CASSSQGLVYEQFF. For the CDR3, the DNA is TGTGCCAGCAGCTCTCAAGGACTAGTCTATGAGCAGTTCTTC.

This clonotype was seen ten or more times. The rearrangement uses TRBV18 and TRBJ1-1; D gene ambiguous. The CDR3 covers 13 residues. Between the trimmed V and J ends, which lost 4 bases and 1 base, there was a span of 7 bases. Per the germline V gene, CDR1 is KGHSH and CDR2 is LQKENI. CDR3: CASSLGENTEAFF. The CDR3 DNA reads TGTGCCAGCTCACTCGGTGAGAACACTGAAGCTTTCTTT.

CDR3 protein: CASSVSGETQYF. The CDR3, as DNA: TGTGCCAGCAGCGTATCGGGGGAGACCCAGTACTTC. V and J are TRBV9 and TRBJ2-5, with a possible D match to TRBD2 (5 bases). CDR1 is SGDLS and CDR2 is YYNGEE in the germline V gene. The CDR3 extends over 12 amino acids. The V and J ends lost 1 base and 5 bases respectively, with 6 bases between them.

This clonotype was recorded a few times. The chain recombines TRBV4-3 with TRBJ2-6; D assignment may be TRBD1 or TRBD2 (5 bases each). With 3 bases removed from V and 0 bases from J, the gap between germline ends came to 9 bases. The CDR3 is 16 amino acids. Germline CDR1 and CDR2: LGHNA and YSLEER. The CDR3 region is CASSQGVVSGANVLTF. The CDR3, as DNA: TGCGCCAGCAGCCAGGGGGTGGTCTCTGGGGCCAACGTCCTGACTTTC.

The gene calls are TRBV4-3 and TRBJ1-6; D not certain. Germline V gene data show CDR1 as LGHNA and CDR2 as YSLEER. The CDR3 has 13 residues. V lost 2 bases and J lost 10, with 9 bases in between. The CDR3 here is CASSQTPFSPLHF. The DNA of the CDR3 is TGCGCCAGCAGCCAAACACCTTTCTCACCCCTCCACTTT.

This clonotype was picked up many times. The J gene is TRBJ1-2, the V gene TRBV4-3; the D gene is possibly TRBD1 (5 bases). Germline V gene data show CDR1 as LGHNA and CDR2 as YSLEER. V was cut by 3 bases and J by 0 bases, with 17 bases left in between. This CDR3 has 17 amino acids. CDR3 protein: CASSHLSRGRANYGYTF. The DNA for the CDR3 is TGCGCCAGCAGCCACCTTTCGCGGGGCAGGGCTAACTATGGCTACACCTTC.

This CDR3 is CASSSSGVNEQFF. The DNA of the CDR3 is TGTGCCAGCAGCTCCTCGGGGGTCAATGAGCAGTTCTTC. This sequence joins TRBV7-3 and TRBJ2-1; weak D call: TRBD2 (6 bases). Germline values: CDR1 SGHTA, CDR2 FQGTGA. The V and J ends lost 4 bases and 6 bases respectively, with 10 bases between them. This CDR3 is built from 13 residues.

The genes are TRBV13 and TRBJ2-3; 12 nucleotides match TRBD2. V shed 6 bases and J 2 bases; nucleotides not matched to a gene: 15. CDR3 size: 19 residues. The germline CDR1 and CDR2 sequences are PRHDT and FYEKMQ (reference sequence). This CDR3 reads CASSWTSGDRTTDTDTQYF. The CDR3 nucleotides read TGTGCCAGCAGTTGGACTAGCGGGGACCGGACAACTGACACAGATACGCAGTATTTT.

This clonotype has only a few counts. The chain employs TRBV4-1 and TRBJ1-5; no clear D gene. V lost 3 bases to trimming and J lost 0 bases, with 9 bases between them. The CDR3 totals 15 residues. In germline, CDR1 is MGHRA, CDR2 YSYEKL. The CDR3 here is CASSHRGVSNQPQHF. The CDR3 nucleotides read TGCGCCAGCAGCCATCGGGGAGTTAGCAATCAGCCCCAGCATTTT.

This clonotype turned up a few times. V gene TRBV5-4 combines with J gene TRBJ2-7; D gene ambiguous. V gave up 6 bases and J gave up 4 bases, with 17 bases separating them. The CDR3 consists of 14 residues. Germline V gene data show CDR1 as SGHNT and CDR2 as YYREEE (reference sequence). Here the CDR3 DNA reads TGTGCCAGCACCGCTGGTACTCTGACATACGAGCAGTACGTC. Residues: CASTAGTLTYEQYV.

Here the CDR3 reads CASSASGTSGYEQYF. Written as DNA, the CDR3 is TGTGCCAGCAGCGCGTCCGGGACTAGCGGGTACGAGCAGTACTTC. J is TRBJ2-7 and V is TRBV9; 12 bases align to TRBD2. The V segment lost 3 bases and the J segment 4 bases; nucleotides outside the gene matches: 5. The germline CDR1 and CDR2 sequences are SGDLS and YYNGEE. The CDR3 runs 15 residues.

The rearrangement joins TRBV7-3 to TRBJ2-1; D may be TRBD2 (5 bases). The ends were cut back, 1 base at V and 3 bases at J, with 10 bases in the middle. The CDR3 totals 15 residues. Germline-derived CDR1 and CDR2 are SGHTA and FQGTGA. CDR3 loop: CASSLRAGDYNEQFF. The CDR3 DNA reads as TGTGCCAGCAGCTTAAGGGCGGGCGACTACAATGAGCAGTTCTTC.

The CDR3 nucleotides read TGCGCCAGCGGAAAAACAGGACAGAACACTGAAGCTTTCTTT. It yields the protein CASGKTGQNTEAFF. The genes are TRBV5-1 and TRBJ1-1; D might be TRBD1 (5 bases). Germline V CDR1 and CDR2: SGHRS, YFSETQ. Trimming took off 7 bases at V and 1 base at J, with 14 bases between the two ends. The CDR3 is made up of 14 amino acids.

This clonotype appeared a few times. This chain connects TRBV18 to TRBJ1-6, with D perhaps TRBD1 (5 bases). Germline V gives CDR1 KGHSH, CDR2 LQKENI. The CDR3 is 17 amino acids. V gave up 4 bases and J gave up 9 bases, with 22 bases separating them. The DNA of the CDR3 is TGTGCCAGCTCACGGAGAAGGGGAGGGGACTACGTTTCACCCCTCCACTTT. Translated, it gives CASSRRRGGDYVSPLHF. The full variable domain, its missing parts supplied by reference TRBV18 and TRBJ1-6, is NAGVMQNPRHLVRRRGQEARLRCSPMKGHSHVYWYRQLPEEGLKFMVYLQKENIIDESGMPKERFSAEFPKEGPSILRIQQVVRGDSAAYFCASSRRRGGDYVSPLHFGNGTRLTVT.

This rearrangement joins TRBV11-2 to TRBJ1-1; D gene unclear. Trimming shortened V by 3 bases and J by 0 bases, and 8 bases separated the two germline ends. The V gene's germline CDR1 is SGHAT and CDR2 FQNNGV. The CDR3 is 14 residues long. The CDR3 nucleotides read TGTGCCAGCAGCTTCAGTAGCATGAACACTGAAGCTTTCTTT. Protein product: CASSFSSMNTEAFF.

This clonotype was found a few times. This sequence joins TRBV6-5 and TRBJ1-6; TRBD1 aligns across 7 bases. This CDR3 region has 15 residues. Unmatched junction bases numbered 12, after V lost 4 bases and J lost 12 bases. Germline V lookup: CDR1 MNHEY, CDR2 SVGAGI. In DNA form, the CDR3 reads TGTGCCAGCAGTTGGACAGGCCCTAAAGGAAAACCCCTCCACTTT. This sequence encodes CASSWTGPKGKPLHF.

The chain couples TRBV6-5 to TRBJ2-7; 7 bases are shared with TRBD1. Germline V gene sequence: CDR1 MNHEY, CDR2 SVGAGI. The CDR3 is 15 amino acids. V trimming: 2 bases; J trimming: 2 bases; junction bases outside the gene matches: 6. Written as DNA, the CDR3 is TGTGCCAGCAGTTACGCCGGGACAGCCACCTACGAGCAGTACTTC. Translating gives CASSYAGTATYEQYF.

This clonotype was detected only a few times. The V call is TRBV4-3, the J call TRBJ2-3, with TRBD2 as a possible D gene (6 bases). Germline CDR1 reads LGHNA; CDR2 reads YSLEER. The CDR3 is 16 amino acids. Trimming took off 1 base at V and 4 bases at J, with 15 bases between the two ends. The CDR3 reads CASSQGTAWGADTQYF. In DNA form, the CDR3 reads TGCGCCAGCAGCCAAGGGACGGCCTGGGGGGCAGATACGCAGTATTTT.

This clonotype was observed a few times. V usage is TRBV3-1 and J usage is TRBJ1-3; D is uncertain. Per the germline V gene, CDR1 is LGHDT and CDR2 is YNNKEL (reference sequence). V shed 0 bases and J shed 0 bases, with 9 bases lying between them. The CDR3 is 16 amino acids. CDR3 sequence: CASSQDPPLSGNTIYF. The CDR3 nucleotides are TGTGCCAGCAGCCAAGATCCCCCCCTCTCTGGAAACACCATATATTTT.

This clonotype was found a few times. The chain has TRBV5-1 and TRBJ1-6; 8 bases align to TRBD1. CDR3 length equals 15 residues. Germline V lookup: CDR1 SGHRS, CDR2 YFSETQ. J was trimmed by 7 bases and V by 4 bases; bases with no gene match: 7. CDR3 nucleotides: TGCGCCAGCAGCAAAGGGACAGGAGACAATTCACCCCTCCACTTT. The encoded protein is CASSKGTGDNSPLHF.

This clonotype was counted between two and nine times. The chain recombines TRBV19 with TRBJ1-4; 9 bases are a match to TRBD1. This CDR3 has 15 amino acids. Germline V CDR1 and CDR2: LNHDA, SQIVND (reference sequence). With V trimmed by 5 bases and J by 7 bases, 8 bases remained unmatched. The chain's CDR3 is CASSSTGGAGEKLFF. The DNA for the CDR3 is TGTGCCAGTAGTTCCACAGGGGGCGCGGGTGAAAAACTGTTTTTT.

V and J are TRBV7-2 and TRBJ1-5; maybe TRBD1 (5 bases). V lost 5 bases, J lost 5 bases, and 19 bases lay in between. The CDR3 spans 16 residues. Germline V gene sequence: CDR1 SGHTA, CDR2 FQGNSA. This CDR3 is CASSPVPGNIYQPQHF. Here the CDR3 DNA reads TGTGCCAGCAGCCCCGTCCCAGGGAACATCTATCAGCCCCAGCATTTT.

The chain has TRBV28 and TRBJ2-5; weak D call: TRBD2 (6 bases). The germline V gene encodes CDR1 MDHEN and CDR2 SYDVKM. V was clipped by 11 bases and J by 9 bases, with 16 bases between them. The CDR3 is 11 residues long. CDR3 loop: CAGGGRLAQYF. The CDR3 DNA is TGTGCCGGTGGAGGGAGGTTGGCCCAGTACTTC.

This clonotype came up many times. The V call is TRBV28, the J call TRBJ2-5; D ambiguous. Germline V gene sequence: CDR1 MDHEN, CDR2 SYDVKM. V was pared by 7 bases and J by 3 bases, with 18 bases between. This CDR3 spans 15 amino acids. The CDR3 here is CASTSISTAEETQYF. The DNA for the CDR3 is TGTGCCAGCACCTCTATCTCTACGGCGGAAGAGACCCAGTACTTC.